These 10 T cell receptor beta chains came from one sample sequenced in a study of molecular identifiers for immune sequencing clone quantification (dated by TCRdb to 2016 to 2019). Receptor amplification or capture employed PCR. The sequencer listed for this sample is Illumina HiSeq 4000. TCRdb redid the processing of the public reads, applying fastp at Q25 and MiXCR, and retained in-frame beta chains. Rows matching on CDR3 protein sequence are summarized as one entry with the most common DNA and genes. For this sample there are about 10,000 distinct CDR3 sequences; approximately 19% appear just once. In total, the top ten clones hold roughly 1.8% of the sample. The sequencing sample was made of naive CD8+ T cells from blood, with Jurkat cell RNA spiked in. Reading the label with the study, this specimen's cell subset or site is: FACS-sorted CD8+CD4-CCR7+CD45RA+ naive T cells. The receptors here all came from a human donor in good health. Some libraries in this study had Jurkat cell RNA spiked in.

By proportion, this clonotype is medium-sized. The chain is built from TRBV25-1 and TRBJ2-7, with TRBD2 as a possible D gene (5 bases). The V end lost 6 bases, the J end lost 0 bases, and 9 bases lay between the germline ends. Germline CDR1 and CDR2: MGHDK and SYGVNS. The CDR3 has 13 residues. CDR3 DNA sequence: TGTGCCAGCAGACCCGGGGACTCCTACGAGCAGTACTTC. Encoded protein: CASRPGDSYEQYF.

This clonotype was observed a few times. This chain links TRBV7-8 with TRBJ1-1; the D is unclear. Germline CDR1 and CDR2: SGHVS and FQNEAQ. The CDR3 sequence is 13 residues long. The V end was cut by 1 base, the J end by 10 bases, with 13 bases between. CDR3 nucleotide sequence: TGTGCCAGCAGCTTAGTAGTCACCGAGGGAGCTTTCTTT. Protein sequence: CASSLVVTEGAFF.

Relative to its sample, this clonotype is medium-sized. The chain carries TRBV6-2 or TRBV6-3 and TRBJ1-1, with D maybe TRBD1 (5 bases). CDR3 length: 15 residues. V was clipped by 5 bases and J by 4 bases, with 17 bases between them. CDR1 is MNHEY and CDR2 is SVGEGT in the germline V gene. CDR3 in DNA: TGTGCCAGCAGTAACCCGGGGACGCTGGGCACTGAAGCTTTCTTT. Translated, it gives CASSNPGTLGTEAFF.

The rearrangement uses TRBV27 and TRBJ1-6; TRBD1 matches at 8 bases. The CDR3 contains 15 residues. Germline V lookup: CDR1 MNHEY, CDR2 SMNVEV (reference sequence). V shed 6 bases, J shed 8 bases, and the junction held 9 bases outside the gene matches. The DNA for the CDR3 is TGTGCCAGCAGACCAGGGGGCGCGACCGATTCACCCCTCCACTTT. It translates to CASRPGGATDSPLHF.

With regard to this clonotype: Given a much more abundant clone one base away, this may be a read error. The J gene is TRBJ1-1, the V gene TRBV6-6, with a possible D match to TRBD1 (5 bases). The CDR3 spans 13 residues. Looked up from germline, CDR1 is MNHNY and CDR2 is SVGAGI (reference sequence). The ends were cut back, 2 bases at V and 10 bases at J, with 14 bases in the middle. The CDR3 DNA follows: TGTGCCAGCAGTTACAATCCTGGGGCGGCAGCTTTCTTT. Its translation is CASSYNPGAAAFF.

Remarks on this clonotype: This could be a read error, since a much larger clone is one nucleotide away. It is likely a read error, because the conserved phenylalanine at the end of the CDR3 is missing. The chain joins TRBV20-1 to TRBJ2-1, with 14 bases that match TRBD2. This CDR3 comprises 16 residues. Germline V lookup: CDR1 DFQATT, CDR2 SNEGSKA (reference sequence). After removal of 5 bases from V and 4 bases from J, the junction contained 7 bases not matched to a gene. The CDR3 DNA follows: TGCAGTGCTGGGAGACTAGCGGGGGGGGCATACAATGAGCAGTTCGTC. Residues: CSAGRLAGGAYNEQFV.

With regard to this clonotype: A much more abundant neighbour one base away suggests this may be a read error. The gene calls are TRBV5-4 and TRBJ2-5, with D maybe TRBD2 (6 bases). The CDR3 loop spans 15 amino acids. With 1 base removed from V and 2 bases from J, the gap between germline ends came to 12 bases. CDR1 SGHNT and CDR2 YYREEE come from the germline V gene (reference sequence). The CDR3 nucleotides are TGTGCCAGCAGCTTGACGGGAGTCCTACAAGAGACCCAGTACTTC. Translation: CASSLTGVLQETQYF. Supplemented by reference TRBV5-4 and TRBJ2-5, the full variable domain reads ETGVTQSPTHLIKTRGQQVTLRCSSQSGHNTVSWYQQALGQGPQFIFQYYREEENGRGNFPPRFSGLQFPNYSSELNVNALELDDSALYLCASSLTGVLQETQYFGPGTRLLVL.

This clonotype was counted many times. The V gene is TRBV5-5, the J gene TRBJ2-6, with D unclear. V was shortened by 3 bases and J by 0 bases, with 16 bases between the two germline ends. Germline V gene data show CDR1 as SGHKS and CDR2 as YYEKEE (reference sequence). The CDR3 runs to 18 residues. As DNA, the CDR3 is TGTGCCAGCAGCTCAGGATTAGGTCTTTCCTCTGGGGCCAACGTCCTGACTTTC. It yields the protein CASSSGLGLSSGANVLTF.

This clonotype was found a few times. V usage is TRBV11-2 and J usage is TRBJ2-5; the D is unclear. Germline V gene sequence: CDR1 SGHAT, CDR2 FQNNGV. The V end lost 5 bases, the J end lost 6 bases, and 13 bases lay between the germline ends. The CDR3 runs to 13 residues. The CDR3 coding sequence is TGTGCCAGCAGCCACGACCCACTTCAGACCCAGTACTTC. Amino acids: CASSHDPLQTQYF.

In the case of this clonotype: This may be a read error, as it is one base from a much larger clone. V is TRBV14 and J is TRBJ2-7; TRBD2 agrees at 10 bases. The CDR3 runs to 15 residues. CDR1 and CDR2 (germline): SGHDN, FVKESK. Here the CDR3 DNA reads TGTGCCAACAGCCAAGCAGCGGGAGGGCCCTACGAGCAGTACTTC. Amino acid sequence: CANSQAAGGPYEQYF.